Sequencing of this T cell receptor (beta chain) was carried out in a study of identical twins. The CDR3 has 16 residues. Germline V CDR1 and CDR2: DFQATT, SNEGSKA (reference sequence). V was clipped by 1 base and J by 4 bases; unmatched bases: 5. One entry per CDR3 protein results from TCRdb running MiXCR on the 5' RACE reads. This sample has under 800,000 distinct CDR3 sequences, with approximately 21% found just once. This sample also appeared in a second study, on T cells expressing NK-cell markers.

Sequencing used PBMCs. The chain combines TRBV20-1 with TRBJ2-1, with TRBD2 matching over 12 bases. This TCR was recovered from a woman in her late teens or twenties in good health. In DNA, the CDR3 is TGCAGTGCTAGAGCACCGGGACTAGCGGGTTACAATGAGCAGTTCTTC. Translated, it gives CSARAPGLAGYNEQFF.